This T cell receptor (beta chain) was identified in a study of blood T cell repertoires in COVID-19. Background on the study: The analysed material was cDNA or gDNA that came from T cells, B-cell-depleted T cells, or PBMCs.

Seattle-derived patients entered the study during active infection and were followed longitudinally. Data came from immunoSEQ multiplex PCR; TCRdb stores just in-frame clones and leaves some out. The sample yields about 200,000 clones, roughly 90% seen once. CDR3 length: 17 amino acids. V was trimmed by 5 bases and J by 2 bases, leaving 16 bases between them. Per the germline V gene, CDR1 is MNHEY and CDR2 is SMNVEV (reference sequence). This receptor was identified in a man in his fifties or sixties with COVID-19, enrolled during active disease. V usage is TRBV27 and J usage is TRBJ2-6; D is perhaps TRBD1 (6 bases). The material sequenced was peripheral blood. In nucleotides, the CDR3 is TGTGCCAGCAGTAAGGACAGTACGAGAACTGGGGCCAACGTCCTGACTTTC. Encoded protein: CASSKDSTRTGANVLTF.